A selection of T cell receptor beta chains follows, all from one sample in a study of T cell responses to AZD1222 COVID-19 vaccine. The assay was immunoSEQ multiplex PCR, and TCRdb's table has in-frame clones only and misses some. The sample consists of 180,000 or so clones, around 94% of them appearing once. The sample consisted of peripheral blood, taken on day 0 of AZD1222 vaccination. The receptor set was obtained from an adult in good health. Both conserved end residues are part of each CDR3. Each record gives: V gene, D gene, clone size, J gene, CDR3 protein, CDR3 DNA. D genes are given only for firm matches. Rows give clone size only sometimes, using once, few, many, or a class for an expanded clone.

V: TRBV27; D: -; size: -; J: TRBJ2-7; CDR3: CASSVCGLVPPEQYF; DNA: TGTGCCAGCAGTGTATGCGGCCTAGTGCCACCCGAGCAGTACTTC
V: TRBV19; D: TRBD1; size: -; J: TRBJ2-7; CDR3: CASSKGGRDRGTYEQYF; DNA: TGTGCCAGTAGTAAGGGGGGTCGAGACAGGGGAACCTACGAGCAGTACTTC
V: TRBV7-6; D: -; size: -; J: TRBJ2-7; CDR3: CASSLALGKATTYEQYF; DNA: TGTGCCAGCAGCTTAGCGCTGGGAAAGGCCACCACCTACGAGCAGTACTTC
V: TRBV5-4; D: -; size: -; J: TRBJ1-4; CDR3: CASSYHRDATNEKLFF; DNA: TGTGCCAGCAGTTATCACAGGGATGCAACTAATGAAAAACTGTTTTTT
V: TRBV25-1; D: TRBD1; size: -; J: TRBJ1-5; CDR3: CASSGGRGYQPQHF; DNA: TGTGCCAGCAGTGGGGGCAGGGGGTATCAGCCCCAGCATTTT
V: TRBV13; D: TRBD1; size: -; J: TRBJ2-1; CDR3: CASSLPLWTGSFYNEQFF; DNA: TGTGCCAGCAGTTTGCCTCTTTGGACAGGCTCTTTTTACAATGAGCAGTTCTTC
V: TRBV28; D: TRBD1; size: -; J: TRBJ1-1; CDR3: CASSFPGTGGTEAFF; DNA: TGTGCCAGCAGTTTCCCCGGGACAGGGGGGACTGAAGCTTTCTTT
V: TRBV15; D: TRBD1; size: once; J: TRBJ1-2; CDR3: CATSRDLRDRHGYTF; DNA: TGTGCCACCAGCAGAGATTTAAGGGACAGACATGGCTACACCTTC
V: TRBV15; D: TRBD2; size: -; J: TRBJ2-1; CDR3: CATSRAGGLHNEQFF; DNA: TGTGCCACCAGCAGAGCGGGAGGGCTCCACAATGAGCAGTTCTTC
V: TRBV29-1; D: -; size: once; J: TRBJ2-7; CDR3: CSASGTPSYEQYF; DNA: TGCAGCGCCTCCGGGACACCCTCCTACGAGCAGTACTTC
V: TRBV13; D: -; size: once; J: TRBJ1-1; CDR3: CASSPPRNTEAFF; DNA: TGTGCCAGCAGCCCTCCCAGGAACACTGAAGCTTTCTTT
V: TRBV2; D: -; size: -; J: TRBJ1-5; CDR3: CASRAGSVLGNQPQHF; DNA: TGTGCCAGCAGGGCCGGGTCAGTCCTGGGCAATCAGCCCCAGCATTTT
V: TRBV28; D: -; size: -; J: TRBJ1-1; CDR3: CASSLVAENTEAFF; DNA: TGTGCCAGCAGTTTAGTGGCCGAGAACACTGAAGCTTTCTTT
V: TRBV15; D: -; size: once; J: TRBJ2-5; CDR3: CATSGREETQYF; DNA: TGTGCCACCAGCGGCAGGGAAGAGACCCAGTACTTC
V: TRBV14; D: -; size: -; J: TRBJ2-7; CDR3: CASSQDRGREQYF; DNA: TGTGCCAGCAGCCAAGATCGAGGGAGGGAGCAGTACTTC
V: TRBV27; D: -; size: -; J: TRBJ2-7; CDR3: CASSLNPQGGYEQYF; DNA: TGTGCCAGCAGTTTAAACCCCCAGGGGGGCTACGAGCAGTACTTC
V: TRBV2; D: TRBD2; size: -; J: TRBJ2-1; CDR3: CASRFTSGTNNEQFF; DNA: TGTGCCAGCAGGTTTACTAGCGGGACTAACAATGAGCAGTTCTTC
V: TRBV6-5; D: -; size: -; J: TRBJ2-1; CDR3: CASSWGYNEQFF; DNA: TGTGCCAGCAGTTGGGGATACAATGAGCAGTTCTTC
V: TRBV28; D: TRBD1; size: -; J: TRBJ2-1; CDR3: CASNSRDRERRSNEQFF; DNA: TGTGCCAGCAACTCCCGGGACAGGGAAAGGCGGAGCAATGAGCAGTTCTTC
V: TRBV30; D: -; size: -; J: TRBJ2-7; CDR3: CAWSLSVEQYF; DNA: TGTGCCTGGAGTCTCAGCGTCGAGCAGTACTTC
V: TRBV7-8; D: TRBD1; size: -; J: TRBJ1-1; CDR3: CASSSTGFGEAFF; DNA: TGTGCCAGCAGCTCGACAGGGTTCGGTGAAGCTTTCTTT
V: TRBV3-1/TRBV3-2; D: -; size: -; J: TRBJ1-1; CDR3: CASSPLPLDRNTEAFF; DNA: TGTGCCAGCAGCCCCCTCCCACTAGACAGGAACACTGAAGCTTTCTTT
V: TRBV6-5; D: TRBD2; size: -; J: TRBJ2-7; CDR3: CASSPWREGEQYF; DNA: TGTGCCAGCAGTCCTTGGCGGGAGGGTGAGCAGTACTTC
V: TRBV5-4; D: TRBD2; size: -; J: TRBJ2-2; CDR3: CASSLGGLASGELFF; DNA: TGTGCCAGCAGCTTGGGGGGACTAGCCTCCGGGGAGCTGTTTTTT
V: TRBV19; D: TRBD1; size: once; J: TRBJ1-5; CDR3: CASSIQGVSNQPQHF; DNA: TGTGCCAGTAGTATCCAGGGGGTAAGCAATCAGCCCCAGCATTTT
V: TRBV5-1; D: -; size: -; J: TRBJ2-7; CDR3: CASSEGGTAVWEQYF; DNA: TGCGCCAGCAGCGAGGGGGGGACAGCCGTGTGGGAGCAGTACTTC
V: TRBV27; D: -; size: -; J: TRBJ1-6; CDR3: CASSDSIGNSPLHF; DNA: TGTGCCAGCAGCGACTCCATAGGGAATTCACCCCTCCACTTT
V: TRBV4-2; D: -; size: -; J: TRBJ1-1; CDR3: CASSQDFRGGNTEAFF; DNA: TGTGCCAGCAGCCAAGACTTCAGGGGTGGGAACACTGAAGCTTTCTTT
V: TRBV4-2; D: -; size: -; J: TRBJ2-7; CDR3: CASSQEAEGSSYEQYF; DNA: TGTGCCAGCAGCCAAGAGGCGGAGGGATCCTCCTACGAGCAGTACTTC
V: TRBV6-5; D: -; size: once; J: TRBJ1-2; CDR3: CASSYSSVLGGYTF; DNA: TGTGCCAGCAGTTACTCCTCGGTGCTGGGCGGCTACACCTTC
V: TRBV5-4; D: -; size: -; J: TRBJ2-7; CDR3: CASSFLLGVSYEQYF; DNA: TGTGCCAGCAGCTTTCTTTTAGGAGTTTCCTACGAGCAGTACTTC
V: TRBV5-1; D: TRBD2; size: -; J: TRBJ2-7; CDR3: CASRLLADYEQYF; DNA: TGCGCCAGCAGGTTACTAGCGGACTACGAGCAGTACTTC
V: TRBV12-5; D: -; size: -; J: TRBJ1-2; CDR3: CASGPGGNYGYTF; DNA: TGTGCTAGTGGACCCGGAGGGAACTATGGCTACACCTTC
V: TRBV19; D: -; size: -; J: TRBJ2-3; CDR3: CASSMAGLGDTQYF; DNA: TGTGCCAGTAGTATGGCGGGGCTAGGGGATACGCAGTATTTT
V: TRBV4-2; D: -; size: once; J: TRBJ1-4; CDR3: CASSQVFNGRQRLTTNEKLFF; DNA: TGTGCCAGCAGCCAAGTCTTTAACGGACGACAGCGTCTTACAACTAATGAAAAACTGTTTTTT
V: TRBV6-5; D: TRBD2; size: once; J: TRBJ2-1; CDR3: CASTNLAVEQFF; DNA: TGTGCCAGCACCAACCTAGCGGTTGAGCAGTTCTTC